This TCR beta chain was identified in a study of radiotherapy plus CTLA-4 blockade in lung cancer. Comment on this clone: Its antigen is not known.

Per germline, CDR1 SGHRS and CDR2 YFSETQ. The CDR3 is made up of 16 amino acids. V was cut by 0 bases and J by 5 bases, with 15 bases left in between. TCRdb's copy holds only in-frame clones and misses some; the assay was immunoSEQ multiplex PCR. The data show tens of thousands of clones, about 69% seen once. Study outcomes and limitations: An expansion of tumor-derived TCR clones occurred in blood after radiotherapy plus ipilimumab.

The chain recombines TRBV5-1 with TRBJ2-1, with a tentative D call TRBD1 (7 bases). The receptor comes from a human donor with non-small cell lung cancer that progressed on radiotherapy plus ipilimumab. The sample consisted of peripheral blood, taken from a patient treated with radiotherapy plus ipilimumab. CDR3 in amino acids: CASSLEEGAVNNEQFF. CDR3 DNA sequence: TGCGCCAGCAGCTTGGAGGAGGGGGCTGTGAACAATGAGCAGTTCTTC. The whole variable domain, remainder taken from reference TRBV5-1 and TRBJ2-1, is KAGVTQTPRYLIKTRGQQVTLSCSPISGHRSVSWYQQTPGQGLQFLFEYFSETQRNKGNFPGRFSGRQFSNSRSEMNVSTLELGDSALYLCASSLEEGAVNNEQFFGPGTRLTVL.